This entry concerns a single TCR beta chain. Its target is unknown. The CDR3 length is 15 residues. Germline CDR1 and CDR2: MDHEN and SYDVKM. Losses at the gene ends were 2 bases for V and 5 bases for J; bases not matched to a gene: 3. PCR used 60 Vbeta primers and 13 Jbeta primers. Profiling relied on immunoSEQ multiplex PCR, and the TCRdb table lists in-frame clones only, not all of them. The sample holds some 150,000 clones, about 74% seen once. The data belong to a study of cytomegalovirus exposure and HLA in healthy donors. Findings and caveats of the study: The sole available immune exposure information was CMV serostatus.

Sample: PBMCs. This sequence was found in a woman aged 45-65 years in good health and CMV-seronegative. The chain is built from TRBV28 and TRBJ1-5; 10 bases map to TRBD1. Here the CDR3 DNA reads TGTGCCAGCAGTTTAATGGGACAGGGGTATCAGCCCCAGCATTTT. Its protein product is CASSLMGQGYQPQHF.